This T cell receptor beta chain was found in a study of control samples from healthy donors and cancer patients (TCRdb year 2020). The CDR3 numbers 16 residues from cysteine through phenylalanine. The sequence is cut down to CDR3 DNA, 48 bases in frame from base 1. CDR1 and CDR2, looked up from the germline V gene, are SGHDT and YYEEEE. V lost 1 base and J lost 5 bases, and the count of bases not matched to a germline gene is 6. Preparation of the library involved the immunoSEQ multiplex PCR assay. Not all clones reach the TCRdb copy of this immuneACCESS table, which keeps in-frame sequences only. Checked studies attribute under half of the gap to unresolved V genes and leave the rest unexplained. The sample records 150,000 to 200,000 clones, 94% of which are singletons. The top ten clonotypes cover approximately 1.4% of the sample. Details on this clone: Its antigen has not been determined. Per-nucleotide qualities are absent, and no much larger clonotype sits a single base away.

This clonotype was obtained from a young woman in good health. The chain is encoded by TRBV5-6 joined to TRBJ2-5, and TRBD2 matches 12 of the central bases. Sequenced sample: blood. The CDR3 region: CASSLTLLAGGETQYF. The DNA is TGTGCCAGCAGCTTGACCCTACTAGCGGGGGGCGAGACCCAGTACTTC.